This T cell receptor (beta chain) emerged from a study of blood T cell repertoires in COVID-19. The germline CDR1 and CDR2 sequences are KGHSH and LQKENI. This CDR3 comprises 13 residues. Trimming cost V 3 bases and J 8 bases, with 11 bases left between them. Authors' analysis steps: Amplification from reference gene primers served as the basis for estimated nucleated cell counts. Using immunoSEQ multiplex PCR, the repertoire was profiled, and TCRdb retains in-frame clones only, with some absent. The V and J calls and clone size are taken from that table; D and trimming were inferred from the DNA. The sample has 100,000 to 150,000 clones, roughly 89% seen once. Seattle patients were enrolled during active infection and followed longitudinally.

The chain links TRBV18 to TRBJ1-3, with TRBD1 as a possible D gene (5 bases). The TCR was taken from a man in his fifties or sixties with COVID-19, enrolled during active disease. Material for sequencing was peripheral blood. The CDR3 DNA is TGTGCCAGCTCACCGAATGGACACGACACCATATATTTT. This sequence encodes CASSPNGHDTIYF.